This TCR beta chain was documented in a study of T cell responses to AZD1222 COVID-19 vaccine. About this clone itself: Its antigen remains unidentified.

Study results and caveats: The study found vaccine-associated CD4 TCRs spanning spike, dominant at 160-218 and 743-854. It was only after the peak T cell response that any repertoires were sampled. AZD1222 recipients seropositive at baseline numbered only five to seven.

Produced via immunoSEQ multiplex PCR; TCRdb's table is partial and in-frame only. The sample lists some 130,000 clones, over 90% occurring once. V was trimmed by 1 base and J by 3 bases, leaving 13 bases between them. Germline V gene data show CDR1 as SGHDN and CDR2 as FVKESK. The CDR3 is 15 residues long. The source was peripheral blood, collected on day 0 of AZD1222 vaccination. The sequence was obtained from an adult in good health. The chain uses TRBV14 and TRBJ2-7, with D tentatively TRBD1 (5 bases). The CDR3 DNA is TGTGCCAGCAGCCAAGGGGCAGGGTTAAGCTACGAGCAGTACTTC. Translation gives CASSQGAGLSYEQYF.